These 8 T cell receptor beta chains share one sample of origin, sequenced in a study of CD8 T cells in Susac syndrome. The RNA, about 0.45 to 1 ug, was put through reverse transcription using random hexamers. TCRdb passed the immunoSEQ multiplex PCR reads through MiXCR, listing each CDR3 protein once. The sample yields 150,000 to 200,000 distinct CDR3 sequences, approximately 95% seen once. The sequenced sample was CD4+ T cells from PBMCs. These receptors came from a human donor in good health.

The rearrangement joins TRBV7-3 to TRBJ2-3; D unclear. The CDR3 contains 18 residues. CDR1 and CDR2 (germline): SGHTA, FQGTGA. Deletions cut 5 bases from V and 4 bases from J, with 25 bases between. The CDR3 loop is CASSPEGARFGYPDTQYF. The CDR3 bases are TGTGCCAGCAGCCCAGAAGGAGCTCGTTTCGGTTATCCAGATACGCAGTATTTT. Using reference TRBV7-3 and TRBJ2-3 for the parts outside the CDR3, the full variable domain is GAGVSQTPSNKVTEKGKYVELRCDPISGHTALYWYRQSLGQGPEFLIYFQGTGAADDSGLPNDRFFAVRPEGSVSTLKIQRTERGDSAVYLCASSPEGARFGYPDTQYFGPGTRLTVL.

The rearrangement links TRBV28 to TRBJ2-3, with D unresolved. V gave up 4 bases and J gave up 8 bases, with 7 bases separating them. The CDR3 has 11 amino acids. The germline V gene has CDR1 MDHEN and CDR2 SYDVKM. The CDR3 DNA reads TGTGCCAGCAGTTCTGGCGGTACGCAGTATTTT. Translation gives CASSSGGTQYF.

The rearrangement joins TRBV29-1 to TRBJ1-2; a weak D match, TRBD1 (5 bases). The CDR3 runs to 13 residues. V was cut by 3 bases and J by 8 bases, with 16 bases left in between. Per germline, CDR1 SQVTM and CDR2 ANQGSEA. The CDR3 DNA sequence: TGCAGCGTTGACTCTCAGGGAACTTGGGGCTACACCTTC. It yields the protein CSVDSQGTWGYTF.

The CDR3 nucleotides read TGTGCCAGCAGCCCAGGACAGGCACAGCCCCAGCATTTT. This translates into CASSPGQAQPQHF. The chain couples TRBV7-9 to TRBJ1-5, with 7 bases that match TRBD1. Looked up from germline, CDR1 is SEHNR and CDR2 is FQNEAQ (reference sequence). This CDR3 is 13 amino acids long. J lost 7 bases, V lost 5 bases, and 5 bases had no gene match.

The rearrangement joins TRBV6-6 to TRBJ1-6; weak D call: TRBD1 (6 bases). This CDR3 spans 15 amino acids. The V end was cut by 4 bases, the J end by 8 bases, with 15 bases between. Germline V gene lookup returns CDR1 MNHNY and CDR2 SVGAGI (reference sequence). CDR3 loop: CASSLGGFPHSPLHF. The CDR3 DNA reads as TGTGCCAGCAGTTTGGGGGGCTTCCCCCATTCACCCCTCCACTTT.

The rearrangement uses TRBV7-6 and TRBJ1-1; D call uncertain. This CDR3 has 13 amino acids. Per the germline V gene, CDR1 is SGHVS and CDR2 is FNYEAQ. V lost 1 base to trimming and J lost 5 bases, with 8 bases between them. CDR3 bases: TGTGCCAGCAGCTTAGACGTGCGTACTGAAGCTTTCTTT. It codes for CASSLDVRTEAFF.

The J gene is TRBJ1-2, the V gene TRBV6-5; 7 nucleotides align to TRBD1. V lost 5 bases to trimming and J lost 2 bases; unmatched junction nucleotides: 5. CDR1 MNHEY and CDR2 SVGAGI come from the germline V gene. The CDR3 totals 14 residues. The CDR3 spells CASSQATGNYGYTF. The CDR3 DNA sequence: TGTGCCAGCAGTCAAGCGACAGGGAACTATGGCTACACCTTC.

In its sample, this clonotype was seen once. The V and J genes are TRBV5-1 and TRBJ1-5; 11 nucleotides align to TRBD1. V lost 0 bases, J lost 3 bases, and 5 bases stayed unmatched. The CDR3 extends over 17 amino acids. From germline, CDR1 is SGHRS and CDR2 YFSETQ. The CDR3 DNA reads TGCGCCAGCAGCTTGGGGGACAGGGGGACAAACAATCAGCCCCAGCATTTT. As protein: CASSLGDRGTNNQPQHF.